This is a list of T cell receptor beta chains from one sample in a study of T-cell reconstitution after alpha-beta-depleted transplantation in children. One entry per CDR3 protein, called by TCRdb with MiXCR from the PCR reads. The sample lists 250,000 or so distinct CDR3 sequences; 20% to 30% were seen once. The starting material was PBMCs, mostly from graft donor cells, obtained 360 days after TCRalphabeta/CD19-depleted stem cell transplant. These receptors originate from a female patient aged 2-10 years who had a stem cell transplant for congenital amegakaryocytic thrombocytopenia, so the T cells may come from the graft donor. Each CDR3 is given with its conserved first and last residue. The D gene is left open where the match is weak. Size is stated for part of the rows, as once, few or many counts, or as a class when the clone is expanded.

d_call: TRBD2
v_call: TRBV12-3/TRBV12-4
clone_size: few
j_call: TRBJ2-1
cdr3_aa: CASSFPSGRINEQFF
cdr3_nt: TGTGCCAGCAGTTTCCCTAGCGGGAGGATCAATGAGCAGTTCTTC

d_call: NA
v_call: TRBV20-1
clone_size: many
j_call: TRBJ1-1
cdr3_aa: CSAYTPEAFF
cdr3_nt: TGCAGTGCTTACACCCCTGAAGCTTTCTTT

d_call: NA
v_call: TRBV5-1
clone_size: NA
j_call: TRBJ2-5
cdr3_aa: CASSLSSGAVETQYF
cdr3_nt: TGCGCCAGCAGCTTAAGCTCGGGAGCAGTGGAGACCCAGTACTTC

d_call: NA
v_call: TRBV12-3/TRBV12-4
clone_size: NA
j_call: TRBJ2-2
cdr3_aa: CASTTRGSATGELFF
cdr3_nt: TGTGCCAGCACAACGAGGGGTTCAGCCACCGGGGAGCTGTTTTTT

d_call: NA
v_call: TRBV28
clone_size: NA
j_call: TRBJ2-2
cdr3_aa: CASSLFKGVTGELFF
cdr3_nt: TGTGCCAGCAGTTTATTCAAAGGGGTCACCGGGGAGCTGTTTTTT

d_call: NA
v_call: TRBV4-1
clone_size: NA
j_call: TRBJ1-4
cdr3_aa: CASSPPGGQGREKLFF
cdr3_nt: TGCGCCAGCAGCCCCCCCGGTGGGCAGGGACGTGAAAAACTGTTTTTT

d_call: NA
v_call: TRBV12-3/TRBV12-4
clone_size: NA
j_call: TRBJ2-4
cdr3_aa: CASSLSRGVSIQYF
cdr3_nt: TGTGCCAGCAGTTTATCCAGGGGCGTTAGCATTCAGTACTTC

d_call: TRBD1
v_call: TRBV12-3/TRBV12-4
clone_size: NA
j_call: TRBJ1-1
cdr3_aa: CASSTDRGNTEAFF
cdr3_nt: TGTGCCAGCAGTACGGACAGGGGGAACACTGAAGCTTTCTTT

d_call: NA
v_call: TRBV12-3/TRBV12-4
clone_size: few
j_call: TRBJ2-1
cdr3_aa: CASSKLASSSYNEQFF
cdr3_nt: TGTGCCAGCAGCAAGCTAGCTTCGAGCTCCTACAATGAGCAGTTCTTC

d_call: TRBD2
v_call: TRBV7-3
clone_size: few
j_call: TRBJ2-3
cdr3_aa: CASSSQAGTTDTQYF
cdr3_nt: TGTGCCAGCAGCTCTCAAGCGGGGACCACAGATACGCAGTATTTT

d_call: NA
v_call: TRBV3-1
clone_size: NA
j_call: TRBJ2-7
cdr3_aa: CASSQLSGDLDEQYF
cdr3_nt: TGTGCCAGCAGCCAGTTATCCGGGGACTTGGACGAGCAGTACTTC

d_call: NA
v_call: TRBV29-1
clone_size: few
j_call: TRBJ2-2
cdr3_aa: CSVVTANTGELFF
cdr3_nt: TGCAGCGTTGTTACAGCGAACACCGGGGAGCTGTTTTTT

d_call: NA
v_call: TRBV20-1
clone_size: NA
j_call: TRBJ2-5
cdr3_aa: CSAQLFKGQETQYF
cdr3_nt: TGCAGTGCTCAACTCTTCAAGGGCCAAGAGACCCAGTACTTC

d_call: NA
v_call: TRBV19
clone_size: few
j_call: TRBJ2-7
cdr3_aa: CASSRGRSYEQYF
cdr3_nt: TGTGCCAGTAGCCGAGGACGCTCCTACGAGCAGTACTTC

d_call: TRBD1
v_call: TRBV11-1
clone_size: NA
j_call: TRBJ2-1
cdr3_aa: CASSKTGAGNEQFF
cdr3_nt: TGTGCCAGCAGCAAAACAGGGGCAGGCAATGAGCAGTTCTTC

d_call: NA
v_call: TRBV12-3/TRBV12-4
clone_size: few
j_call: TRBJ2-1
cdr3_aa: CASSLGGHDNEQFF
cdr3_nt: TGTGCCAGCAGTTTAGGCGGTCATGATAATGAGCAGTTCTTC

d_call: NA
v_call: TRBV29-1
clone_size: NA
j_call: TRBJ2-2
cdr3_aa: CSALQPASRPDLTGELFF
cdr3_nt: TGCAGCGCCCTCCAGCCGGCCTCCCGGCCGGACCTCACCGGGGAGCTGTTTTTT

d_call: NA
v_call: TRBV24-1
clone_size: few
j_call: TRBJ2-3
cdr3_aa: CATSSNGRSDTQYF
cdr3_nt: TGTGCCACCAGCAGTAACGGGAGATCAGATACGCAGTATTTT

d_call: NA
v_call: TRBV6-5
clone_size: few
j_call: TRBJ1-3
cdr3_aa: CASSLGSNSANTIYF
cdr3_nt: TGTGCCAGCAGTCTCGGGAGTAACAGCGCCAACACCATATATTTT

d_call: NA
v_call: TRBV3-2
clone_size: few
j_call: TRBJ2-1
cdr3_aa: CASSVLAGRIFGLDNEQFF
cdr3_nt: TGTGCCAGCAGCGTGTTGGCGGGGAGGATTTTTGGTTTGGACAATGAGCAGTTCTTC

d_call: NA
v_call: TRBV6-2/TRBV6-3
clone_size: few
j_call: TRBJ2-2
cdr3_aa: CASRWTENTGELFF
cdr3_nt: TGTGCCAGCAGATGGACGGAAAACACCGGGGAGCTGTTTTTT

d_call: TRBD1
v_call: TRBV29-1
clone_size: NA
j_call: TRBJ2-1
cdr3_aa: CSVGGKTGAGNEQFF
cdr3_nt: TGCAGCGTTGGGGGCAAGACAGGGGCGGGGAATGAGCAGTTCTTC

d_call: TRBD2
v_call: TRBV5-1
clone_size: few
j_call: TRBJ2-1
cdr3_aa: CASSLGQTSGNKAYNEQFF
cdr3_nt: TGCGCCAGCAGCTTAGGACAGACTAGCGGAAACAAGGCGTACAATGAGCAGTTCTTC

d_call: NA
v_call: TRBV13
clone_size: NA
j_call: TRBJ2-7
cdr3_aa: CASSFPGPSGSYEQYF
cdr3_nt: TGTGCCAGCAGCTTTCCGGGGCCTTCGGGGTCCTACGAGCAGTACTTC

d_call: TRBD2
v_call: TRBV2
clone_size: few
j_call: TRBJ2-1
cdr3_aa: CASKYRLAGGDNEQFF
cdr3_nt: TGTGCCAGCAAGTACCGGCTAGCGGGGGGGGACAATGAGCAGTTCTTC

d_call: TRBD2
v_call: TRBV10-1
clone_size: few
j_call: TRBJ2-7
cdr3_aa: CASSESGDETSLPGEQYF
cdr3_nt: TGCGCCAGCAGTGAGTCAGGGGATGAGACTAGCCTCCCCGGAGAGCAGTACTTC

d_call: TRBD1
v_call: TRBV27
clone_size: NA
j_call: TRBJ1-6
cdr3_aa: CASSLYRDRVSPLHF
cdr3_nt: TGTGCCAGCAGTTTATATCGGGACAGGGTGTCACCCCTCCACTTT